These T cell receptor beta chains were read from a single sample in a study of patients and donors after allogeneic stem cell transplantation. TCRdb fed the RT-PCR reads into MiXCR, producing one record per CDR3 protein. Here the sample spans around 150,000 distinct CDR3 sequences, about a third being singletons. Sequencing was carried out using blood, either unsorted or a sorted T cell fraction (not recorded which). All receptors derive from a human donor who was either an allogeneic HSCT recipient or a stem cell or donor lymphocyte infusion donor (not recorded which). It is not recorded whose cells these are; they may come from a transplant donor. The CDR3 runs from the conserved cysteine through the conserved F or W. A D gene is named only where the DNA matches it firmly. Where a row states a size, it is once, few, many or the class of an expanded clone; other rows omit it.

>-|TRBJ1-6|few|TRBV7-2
TGTGCCAGCAGCTCCCGGGAGATGAATTCACCCCTCCACTTT
CASSSREMNSPLHF
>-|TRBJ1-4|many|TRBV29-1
TGCAGCGTGGAAAAAGGAGAAAAACTGTTTTTT
CSVEKGEKLFF
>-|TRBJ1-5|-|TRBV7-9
TGTGCCAGCAGTAAATGGGGAGGGCCCCAGCATTTT
CASSKWGGPQHF
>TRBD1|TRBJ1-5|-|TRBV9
TGTGCCAGCAGCCCAGGGACAGGGACAATGAGCAATCAGCCCCAGCATTTT
CASSPGTGTMSNQPQHF
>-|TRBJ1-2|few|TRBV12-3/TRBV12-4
TGTGCCAGCAGTTTTGGGGGGATCAATGGCTACACCTTC
CASSFGGINGYTF
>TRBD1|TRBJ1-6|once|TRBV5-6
TGTGCCAGCAGCCCGGGGACAGCTAAAAGAGGTTCACCCCTCCACTTT
CASSPGTAKRGSPLHF
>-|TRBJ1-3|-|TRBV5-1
TGCGCCAGCAGCTTGGCCGCAGGCGGAAACACCATATATTTT
CASSLAAGGNTIYF
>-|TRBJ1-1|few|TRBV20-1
TGCAGTGCTAGGGGCGCTGAAGCTTTCTTT
CSARGAEAFF
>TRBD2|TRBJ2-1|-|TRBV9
TGTGCCAGCTCCAACCCTAGCGGGGGGCCCCACTCCTACAATGAGCAGTTCTTC
CASSNPSGGPHSYNEQFF
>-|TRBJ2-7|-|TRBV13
TGTGCCAGCAGCTTATGGGCGGCAGACTACGAGCAGTACTTC
CASSLWAADYEQYF
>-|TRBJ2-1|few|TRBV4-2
TGTGCCAGCAGCCCGGGGACGGGGAACGCCTACAATGAGCAGTTCTTC
CASSPGTGNAYNEQFF
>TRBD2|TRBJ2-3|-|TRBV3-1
TGTGCCAGCAGCCGCCCGGGGGGGGGTCACACAGATACGCAGTATTTT
CASSRPGGGHTDTQYF
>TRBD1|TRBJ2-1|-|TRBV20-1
TGCAGCTGGCAGGGGGCTCTCTTACAGTTCTTC
CSWQGALLQFF
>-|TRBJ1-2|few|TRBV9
TGTGCCAGCAGCGACCCTGGGGGGATCGCTAACTATGGCTACACCTTC
CASSDPGGIANYGYTF
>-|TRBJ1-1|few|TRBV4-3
TGCGCCAGCAGCCGTTCCGGGGCCATGAACACTGAAGCTTTCTTT
CASSRSGAMNTEAFF
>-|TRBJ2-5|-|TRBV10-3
TGTGCCACCGGTCGGGCGGACCAAGAGACCCAGTACTTC
CATGRADQETQYF
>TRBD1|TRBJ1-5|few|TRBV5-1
TGCGCCAGCAGCTTGACGACAGGGGTCAATCAGCCCCAGCATTTT
CASSLTTGVNQPQHF
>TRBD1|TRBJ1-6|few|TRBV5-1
TGCGCCAGCAGCTTGGTGGGGGACAGGGCTAATTCACCCCTCCACTTT
CASSLVGDRANSPLHF
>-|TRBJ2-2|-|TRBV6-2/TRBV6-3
TGTGCCAGCAGTTACTGGGGGCAAAAAAACACCGGGGAGCTGTTTTTT
CASSYWGQKNTGELFF
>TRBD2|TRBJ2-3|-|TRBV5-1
TGCGCCAGCAGCTCCTCTAGCGGGGGGGCTGCAGATACGCAGTATTTT
CASSSSSGGAADTQYF
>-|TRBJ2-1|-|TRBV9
TGTGCCAGCAGCGAATACAGGGCGGAGTACAATGAGCAGTTCTTC
CASSEYRAEYNEQFF
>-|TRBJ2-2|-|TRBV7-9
TGTGCCAGCGCTAAGGGGGGCGACACCGGGGAGCTGTTTTTT
CASAKGGDTGELFF
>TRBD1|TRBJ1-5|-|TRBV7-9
TGTGCCAGCAGCGTACAGGGGAGTCAGCCCCAGCATTTT
CASSVQGSQPQHF
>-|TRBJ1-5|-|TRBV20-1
TGCAGTGCCCCCAAAATGTCTGGTCAGCCCCAGCATTTT
CSAPKMSGQPQHF
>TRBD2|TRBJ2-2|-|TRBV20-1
TGCAGTGCTATTGGCGGGGGGTCCACCGGGGAGCTGTTTTTT
CSAIGGGSTGELFF
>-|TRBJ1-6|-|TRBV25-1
TGTGCCAGCAGTGAATCTTACGGTCATAATTCACCCCTCCACTTT
CASSESYGHNSPLHF
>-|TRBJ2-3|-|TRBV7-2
TGTGCCAGCAGCTTAGATCTCTTTCGTCGGGGTCCCACAGATACGCAGTATTTT
CASSLDLFRRGPTDTQYF
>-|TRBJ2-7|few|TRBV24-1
TGTGCCACCAGTGATTGGTGGGGGCAGTACTTC
CATSDWWGQYF
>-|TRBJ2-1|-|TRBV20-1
TGCAGTGCCCGGAAGGGGCACAGCTCCTACAATGAGCAGTTCTTC
CSARKGHSSYNEQFF
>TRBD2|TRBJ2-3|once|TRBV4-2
TGTGCCAGCAGCCAACGGGGACTAGCGTGGAGCACAGATACGCAGTATTTT
CASSQRGLAWSTDTQYF
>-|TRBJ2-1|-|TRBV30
TGTGCCTGGTCTAGGGGGTTTGAGTTCTTC
CAWSRGFEFF
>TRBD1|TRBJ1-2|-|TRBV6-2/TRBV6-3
TGTGCCAGCAGTTACGGGTCAGGGGGCAACTATGGCTACACCTTC
CASSYGSGGNYGYTF